The 32 T cell receptor beta chains in this list originate from one sample, sequenced in a study of T cells in localized non-small cell lung cancer. Profiled with immunoSEQ multiplex PCR; TCRdb holds only in-frame clones, not every one. The top ten hold roughly 10% of the sample, which has 43,000 or so clones, roughly 90% seen once. The material sequenced was PBMCs, taken before any cancer treatment. These receptors all stem from a woman aged 40 to 75 with stage II lung adenocarcinoma.

This clone was seen only once. V gene TRBV19 combines with J gene TRBJ2-2, with 8 positions matching TRBD2. The CDR3 is 16 residues long. V trimming: 4 bases; J trimming: 3 bases; junction bases outside the gene matches: 7. Germline values: CDR1 LNHDA, CDR2 SQIVND (reference sequence). The CDR3, as DNA: TGTGCCAGTAGTAGGGGCAGCGGGGGCCACACCGGGGAGCTGTTTTTT. It specifies CASSRGSGGHTGELFF.

This chain connects TRBV28 to TRBJ2-1; 9 bases map to TRBD1. Germline V gene lookup returns CDR1 MDHEN and CDR2 SYDVKM. CDR3 length: 17 residues. J gave up 8 bases and V 6 bases, and 17 bases lay outside the gene matches. The CDR3 loop reads CASRTNAGTGSGYEQFF. The DNA for the CDR3 is TGTGCCAGCAGAACGAACGCCGGGACAGGGTCTGGATATGAGCAGTTCTTC.

This sequence joins TRBV6-6 and TRBJ1-1; 9 nucleotides match TRBD1. Germline values: CDR1 MNHNY, CDR2 SVGAGI (reference sequence). There are 14 residues in the CDR3. With 7 bases clipped from V and 1 base from J, the junction kept 4 bases outside the gene matches. The CDR3 is CASNLDRGNTEAFF. The CDR3 DNA sequence: TGTGCCAGCAACCTGGACAGGGGGAACACTGAAGCTTTCTTT.

V and J are TRBV28 and TRBJ2-5; the D is unclear. The DNA end is more similar to TRBJ2-7, so the J call may be wrong. This CDR3 contains 12 residues. Germline CDR1 MDHEN, CDR2 SYDVKM. CDR3 nucleotide sequence: TGTGCCAGCAGTTCCTCTCGCTACGAGCAGTACTTC. As protein: CASSSSRYEQYF.

This clone occurred a few times. The chain is built from TRBV27 and TRBJ1-1; 7 positions match TRBD1. Germline lookup yields CDR1 MNHEY and CDR2 SMNVEV (reference sequence). The CDR3 spans 16 residues. Unmatched junction bases numbered 11, after V lost 3 bases and J lost 4 bases. The CDR3 bases are TGTGCCAGCAGTTTTCGGCAGGGGGTCTCGGGCACTGAAGCTTTCTTT. Translated: CASSFRQGVSGTEAFF.

The J gene is TRBJ1-5, the V gene TRBV25-1; possibly TRBD1 for D (6 bases). CDR1 is MGHDK and CDR2 is SYGVNS in the germline V gene. The CDR3 has 13 amino acids. Trimming cost V 4 bases and J 7 bases, with 11 bases left between them. The CDR3 DNA sequence: TGTGCCAGCAGTGGAGGGGGAAGACAGCCCCAGCATTTT. Translated: CASSGGGRQPQHF.

The rearrangement joins TRBV6-5 to TRBJ2-1, with 8 bases that match TRBD2. The J segment lost 5 bases and the V segment lost 6 bases, leaving 0 bases of the junction unmatched. The CDR3 totals 12 residues. CDR1 and CDR2 (germline): MNHEY, SVGAGI. The DNA for the CDR3 is TGTGCCAGCAGACTAGCGGACAATGAGCAGTTCTTC. Amino acids: CASRLADNEQFF.

The chain combines TRBV6-5 with TRBJ1-3; tentatively, D is TRBD1 (6 bases). This CDR3 contains 15 residues. Trimming cost V 2 bases and J 6 bases, with 14 bases left between them. Per germline, CDR1 MNHEY and CDR2 SVGAGI. CDR3 DNA: TGTGCCAGCAGTTACAAGGGGACACCGGAAAACACCATATATTTT. Protein sequence: CASSYKGTPENTIYF.

For the CDR3, the DNA is TGTGCCAGCAGCTTAGGCGAAGTCTACGAGCAGTACTTC. Translated: CASSLGEVYEQYF. The rearrangement joins TRBV7-6 to TRBJ2-7, with D hard to call. CDR3 length: 13 residues. Germline CDR1 and CDR2: SGHVS and FNYEAQ. V shed 1 base and J shed 3 bases, with 7 bases lying between them.

The chain couples TRBV6-1 to TRBJ1-2; no reliable D call. The germline V and J ends were trimmed by 5 bases and 8 bases, with 15 bases remaining between them. The CDR3 runs to 13 residues. Per the germline V gene, CDR1 is MNHNS and CDR2 is SASEGT. CDR3 bases: TGTGCCAGCAGTCCGGGGTCTTCCCGGGGCTACACCTTC. This sequence encodes CASSPGSSRGYTF.

V gene TRBV2 combines with J gene TRBJ2-1, with 8 bases aligning to TRBD2. The CDR3 sequence is 19 residues long. The germline gives CDR1 SNHLY, CDR2 FYNNEI. Unmatched junction bases numbered 20, after V lost 2 bases and J lost 8 bases. The DNA of the CDR3 is TGTGCCAGCAGTGAAATTGTCGGGTTCGGGCGGGAGGCGCGGGATGAGCAGTTCTTC. This gives the protein CASSEIVGFGREARDEQFF.

The J gene is TRBJ2-2, the V gene TRBV5-4; 13 bases fit TRBD2. The CDR3 loop spans 16 amino acids. Unmatched junction bases numbered 5, after V lost 4 bases and J lost 5 bases. The germline gives CDR1 SGHNT, CDR2 YYREEE (reference sequence). The chain's CDR3 is CASSDPGLAGTGELFF. The CDR3 DNA reads TGTGCCAGCAGCGACCCGGGACTAGCGGGAACCGGGGAGCTGTTTTTT.

V and J are TRBV5-1 and TRBJ1-5; TRBD1 is a possible D gene (6 bases). The germline CDR1 and CDR2 sequences are SGHRS and YFSETQ. The CDR3 totals 15 residues. Trimming pared 0 bases from V and 5 bases from J, leaving 12 bases between. The CDR3 nucleotides are TGCGCCAGCAGCTTGGTGGGGGGCCGGGATCAGCCCCAGCATTTT. Translated: CASSLVGGRDQPQHF.

The chain recombines TRBV2 with TRBJ1-3, with D unresolved. The V gene lost 6 bases and the J gene lost 4 bases, with 16 bases spanning the gap. This CDR3 is 15 amino acids long. CDR1 is SNHLY, CDR2 FYNNEI, per germline. The CDR3 DNA is TGTGCCAGCAGACTCGGATCCTCGATAGGAAACACCATATATTTT. Amino acid sequence: CASRLGSSIGNTIYF.

V usage is TRBV6-1 and J usage is TRBJ1-4; 10 bases are a match to TRBD1. Germline CDR1 and CDR2: MNHNS and SASEGT. This CDR3 is 13 amino acids long. After removal of 8 bases from V and 8 bases from J, the junction contained 5 bases not matched to a gene. The CDR3 region has the DNA TGTGCCAGCGGGACAGGGGTCTGGGAAAAACTGTTTTTT. Protein sequence: CASGTGVWEKLFF.

The V gene is TRBV7-9, the J gene TRBJ2-1; D ambiguous. The CDR3 sequence is 11 residues long. V was clipped by 1 base and J by 10 bases, with 5 bases between them. The germline gives CDR1 SEHNR, CDR2 FQNEAQ (reference sequence). Here the CDR3 reads CASSLDSEQFF. CDR3 sequence (DNA): TGTGCCAGCAGCTTAGACTCCGAGCAGTTCTTC.

V usage is TRBV5-1 and J usage is TRBJ1-2; the match to TRBD1 covers 7 bases. CDR1 and CDR2 (germline): SGHRS, YFSETQ. The CDR3 runs 15 residues. J lost 1 base, V lost 6 bases, and 9 bases had no gene match. The CDR3: CASTPLRGVNYGYTF. The CDR3 DNA reads as TGCGCCAGCACCCCTCTCAGGGGGGTTAACTATGGCTACACCTTC.

This clone was counted once. The V gene is TRBV2, the J gene TRBJ1-4; D is ambiguous. V lost 5 bases to trimming and J lost 8 bases, with 12 bases between them. CDR3 length: 13 amino acids. Germline CDR1 reads SNHLY; CDR2 reads FYNNEI. As DNA, the CDR3 is TGTGCCAGCAGTTCGAACCGTGGGGAAAAACTGTTTTTT. This codes for CASSSNRGEKLFF.

V usage is TRBV28 and J usage is TRBJ1-2, with 8 bases matching TRBD1. V lost 5 bases and J lost 4; bases outside the gene matches: 3. The CDR3 runs to 13 residues. Germline V gene sequence: CDR1 MDHEN, CDR2 SYDVKM. The CDR3 sequence is CASSQGTGYGYTF. The DNA for the CDR3 is TGTGCCAGCAGTCAAGGGACAGGCTATGGCTACACCTTC.

This chain joins TRBV15 and TRBJ1-1; D uncertain. With 5 bases removed from V and 1 base from J, the gap between germline ends came to 5 bases. Germline-derived CDR1 and CDR2 are LNHNV and YYDKDF (reference sequence). There are 12 residues in the CDR3. The DNA of the CDR3 is TGTGCCACCAGCGGACCGAACACTGAAGCTTTCTTT. The encoded protein is CATSGPNTEAFF.

V gene TRBV27 combines with J gene TRBJ2-2; possible D gene TRBD2, 5 bases. V shed 6 bases and J shed 0 bases, with 17 bases lying between them. CDR1 is MNHEY, CDR2 SMNVEV, per germline (reference sequence). The CDR3 covers 17 residues. For the CDR3, the DNA is TGTGCCAGCAGGACCGGACTGAGGTTTACGAACACCGGGGAGCTGTTTTTT. It yields the protein CASRTGLRFTNTGELFF.

Only a few counts were recorded for this clone. V is TRBV7-9 and J is TRBJ1-1; a weak D match, TRBD1 (5 bases). CDR1 is SEHNR, CDR2 FQNEAQ, per germline (reference sequence). The CDR3 has 13 amino acids. V lost 4 bases, J lost 1 base, and 7 bases lay in between. The CDR3 bases are TGTGCCAGCAGCTCCGGGGGGAACACTGAAGCTTTCTTT. It yields the protein CASSSGGNTEAFF.

The chain carries TRBV2 and TRBJ1-1; weak D call: TRBD1 (5 bases). Germline V gene lookup returns CDR1 SNHLY and CDR2 FYNNEI. Trimming stripped 3 bases from V and 3 bases from J, with 17 bases between. This CDR3 comprises 16 residues. The CDR3 spells CASSDWGPTGDTEAFF. As DNA, the CDR3 is TGTGCCAGCAGTGATTGGGGACCCACTGGGGACACTGAAGCTTTCTTT.

The CDR3 DNA sequence: TGTGCCAGCAGTTACCGAGAGACCCAGTACTTC. It encodes CASSYRETQYF. The chain couples TRBV6-5 to TRBJ2-5, with D unclear. This CDR3 comprises 11 residues. Trimming removed 2 bases from V and 4 bases from J, with 2 bases in between. The V gene's germline CDR1 is MNHEY and CDR2 SVGAGI.

This CDR3 is CASSLGFPGAYNEQFF. CDR3 coding DNA: TGTGCCAGCAGCTTAGGGTTCCCAGGGGCCTACAATGAGCAGTTCTTC. V gene TRBV7-9 combines with J gene TRBJ2-1, with TRBD1 as a possible D gene (6 bases). This CDR3 is 16 amino acids long. Per the germline V gene, CDR1 is SEHNR and CDR2 is FQNEAQ (reference sequence). Trimming stripped 1 base from V and 2 bases from J, with 12 bases between.

The rearrangement joins TRBV6-5 to TRBJ2-1; 7 bases line up with TRBD1. Germline trimming cut 0 bases from V and 6 bases from J; bases unmatched to any gene: 8. Per germline, CDR1 MNHEY and CDR2 SVGAGI. The CDR3 spans 16 residues. CDR3 in amino acids: CASSYSKGAVFNEQFF. In nucleotides, the CDR3 is TGTGCCAGCAGTTACTCTAAGGGGGCCGTCTTCAATGAGCAGTTCTTC.

The V call is TRBV28, the J call TRBJ2-7; unclear D gene. Germline V lookup: CDR1 MDHEN, CDR2 SYDVKM. There are 12 residues in the CDR3. V was cut by 2 bases and J by 2 bases, with 4 bases left in between. The CDR3 here is CASSLMAYEQYF. The CDR3 DNA sequence: TGTGCCAGCAGTTTAATGGCCTACGAGCAGTACTTC.

J is TRBJ1-1 and V is TRBV19; D perhaps matches TRBD1 (6 bases). This CDR3 has 14 amino acids. CDR1 LNHDA and CDR2 SQIVND come from the germline V gene (reference sequence). V was shortened by 5 bases and J by 6 bases, with 16 bases between the two germline ends. CDR3 region: CASSRQVEGPEAFF. CDR3 coding DNA: TGTGCCAGTAGTCGACAGGTTGAGGGTCCTGAAGCTTTCTTT.

The chain links TRBV28 to TRBJ1-1; TRBD1 matches at 8 bases. V shed 7 bases and J 3 bases; nucleotides not matched to a gene: 16. CDR1 and CDR2 from the germline V gene are MDHEN and SYDVKM. This CDR3 contains 17 residues. CDR3 in amino acids: CASTEARGHVGDTEAFF. The CDR3 DNA is TGTGCCAGCACCGAAGCCAGGGGGCATGTCGGGGACACTGAAGCTTTCTTT. The variable domain in full, completed from reference TRBV28 and TRBJ1-1, reads DVKVTQSSRYLVKRTGEKVFLECVQDMDHENMFWYRQDPGLGLRLIYFSYDVKMKEKGDIPEGYSVSREKKERFSLILESASTNQTSMYLCASTEARGHVGDTEAFFGQGTRLTVV.

The rearrangement links TRBV28 to TRBJ1-1; TRBD1 aligns across 7 bases. CDR3 size: 16 residues. Germline loops: CDR1 MDHEN, CDR2 SYDVKM. V shed 6 bases, J shed 1 base, and the junction held 11 bases outside the gene matches. The CDR3 here is CASSLMTGRKNTEAFF. The DNA of the CDR3 is TGTGCCAGCAGCCTCATGACAGGGAGGAAGAACACTGAAGCTTTCTTT.

The chain joins TRBV5-1 to TRBJ1-4, with TRBD1 as a possible D gene (5 bases). V was pared by 4 bases and J by 5 bases, with 18 bases between. This CDR3 has 16 residues. Germline V gene lookup returns CDR1 SGHRS and CDR2 YFSETQ. CDR3 sequence (DNA): TGCGCCAGCAGCCCGCAAGGGGCCCTAAGGAATGAAAAACTGTTTTTT. As protein: CASSPQGALRNEKLFF.

V usage is TRBV2 and J usage is TRBJ2-7, with TRBD2 as a possible D gene (6 bases). With 7 bases removed from V and 4 bases from J, the gap between germline ends came to 17 bases. The CDR3 sequence is 14 residues long. Per germline, CDR1 SNHLY and CDR2 FYNNEI. The CDR3 nucleotides read TGTGCCAGCAAGTTGGGACTGGAGCCTTACGAGCAGTACTTC. Residues: CASKLGLEPYEQYF.